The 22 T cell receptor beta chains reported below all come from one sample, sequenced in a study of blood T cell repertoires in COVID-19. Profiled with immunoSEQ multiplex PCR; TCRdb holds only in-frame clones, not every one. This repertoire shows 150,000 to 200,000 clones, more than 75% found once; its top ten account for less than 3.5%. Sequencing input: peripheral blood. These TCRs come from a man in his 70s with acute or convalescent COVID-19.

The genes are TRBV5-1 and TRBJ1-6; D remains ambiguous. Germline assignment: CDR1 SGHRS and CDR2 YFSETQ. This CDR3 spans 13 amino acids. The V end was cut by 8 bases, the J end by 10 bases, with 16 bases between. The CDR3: CASQQDSGSPLHF. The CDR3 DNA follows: TGCGCCAGTCAACAAGATTCGGGATCACCCCTCCACTTT.

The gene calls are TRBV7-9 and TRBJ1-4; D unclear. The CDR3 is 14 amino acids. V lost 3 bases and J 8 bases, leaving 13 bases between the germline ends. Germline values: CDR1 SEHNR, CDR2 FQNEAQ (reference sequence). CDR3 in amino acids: CASSFDYSREKLFF. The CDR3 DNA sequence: TGTGCCAGCAGCTTTGACTATTCCCGAGAAAAACTGTTTTTT.

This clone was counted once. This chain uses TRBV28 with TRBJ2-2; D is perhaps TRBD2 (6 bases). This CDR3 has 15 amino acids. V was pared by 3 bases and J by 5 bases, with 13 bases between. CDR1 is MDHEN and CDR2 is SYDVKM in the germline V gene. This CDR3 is CASSFMGGRTGELFF. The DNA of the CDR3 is TGTGCCAGCAGTTTCATGGGGGGTAGGACCGGGGAGCTGTTTTTT.

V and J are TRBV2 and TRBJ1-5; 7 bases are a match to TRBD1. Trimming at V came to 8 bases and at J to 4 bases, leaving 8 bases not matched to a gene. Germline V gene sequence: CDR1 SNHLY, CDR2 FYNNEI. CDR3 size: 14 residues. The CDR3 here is CASRQGSTNQPQHF. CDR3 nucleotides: TGTGCCAGCCGACAGGGCTCCACGAATCAGCCCCAGCATTTT.

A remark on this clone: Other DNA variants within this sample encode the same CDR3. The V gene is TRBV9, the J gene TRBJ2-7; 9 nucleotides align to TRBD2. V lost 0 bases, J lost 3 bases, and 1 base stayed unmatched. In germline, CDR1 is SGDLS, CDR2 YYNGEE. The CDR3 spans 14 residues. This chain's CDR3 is CASSVGGGGYEQYF. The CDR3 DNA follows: TGTGCCAGCAGCGTAGGCGGGGGGGGCTACGAGCAGTACTTC.

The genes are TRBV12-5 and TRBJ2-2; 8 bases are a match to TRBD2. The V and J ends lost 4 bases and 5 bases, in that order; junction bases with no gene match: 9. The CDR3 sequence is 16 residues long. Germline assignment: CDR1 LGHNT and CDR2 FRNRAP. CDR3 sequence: CASGYVREGWTGELFF. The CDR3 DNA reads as TGTGCTAGTGGTTACGTACGGGAGGGATGGACCGGGGAGCTGTTTTTT.

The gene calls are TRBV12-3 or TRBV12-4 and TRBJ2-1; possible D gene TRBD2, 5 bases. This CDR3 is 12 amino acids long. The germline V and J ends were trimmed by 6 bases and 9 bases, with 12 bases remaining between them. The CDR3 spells CASRAREGEQFF. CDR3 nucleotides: TGTGCCAGCAGGGCGCGAGAGGGTGAGCAGTTCTTC.

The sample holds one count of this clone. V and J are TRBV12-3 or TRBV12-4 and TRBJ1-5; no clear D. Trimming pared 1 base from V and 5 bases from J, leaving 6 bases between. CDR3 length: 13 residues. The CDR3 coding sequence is TGTGCCAGCAGTTTAGTGGCGGATCAGCCCCAGCATTTT. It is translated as CASSLVADQPQHF.

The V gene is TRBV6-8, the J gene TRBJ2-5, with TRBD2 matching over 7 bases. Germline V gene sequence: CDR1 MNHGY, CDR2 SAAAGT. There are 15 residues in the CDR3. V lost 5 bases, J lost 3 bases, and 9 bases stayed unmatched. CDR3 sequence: CASSPWAGVKETQYF. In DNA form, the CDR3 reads TGTGCCAGCAGTCCCTGGGCGGGGGTGAAAGAGACCCAGTACTTC.

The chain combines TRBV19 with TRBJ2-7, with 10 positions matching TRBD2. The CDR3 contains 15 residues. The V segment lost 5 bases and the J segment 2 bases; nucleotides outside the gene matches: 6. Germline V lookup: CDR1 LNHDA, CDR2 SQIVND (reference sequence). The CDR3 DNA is TGTGCCAGTAGTCCGCTAGCGGGAGTTCCCTACGAGCAGTACTTC. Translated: CASSPLAGVPYEQYF.

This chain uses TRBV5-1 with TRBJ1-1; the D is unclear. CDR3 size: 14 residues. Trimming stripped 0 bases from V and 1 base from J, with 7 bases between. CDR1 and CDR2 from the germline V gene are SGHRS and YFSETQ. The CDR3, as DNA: TGCGCCAGCAGCTTGGCCGGGTCGAACACTGAAGCTTTCTTT. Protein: CASSLAGSNTEAFF.

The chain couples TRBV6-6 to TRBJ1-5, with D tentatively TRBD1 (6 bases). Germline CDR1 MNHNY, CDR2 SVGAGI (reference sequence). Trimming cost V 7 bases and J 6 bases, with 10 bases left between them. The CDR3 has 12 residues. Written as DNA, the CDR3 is TGTGCCAGCACCACAGGGCTTCAGCCCCAGCATTTT. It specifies CASTTGLQPQHF.

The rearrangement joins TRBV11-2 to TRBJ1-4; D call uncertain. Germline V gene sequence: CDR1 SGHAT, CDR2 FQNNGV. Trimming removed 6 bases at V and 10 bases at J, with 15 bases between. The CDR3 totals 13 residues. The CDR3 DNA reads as TGTGCCAGCAGACCAACGGGTGAAGGAAAACTGTTTTTT. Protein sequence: CASRPTGEGKLFF.

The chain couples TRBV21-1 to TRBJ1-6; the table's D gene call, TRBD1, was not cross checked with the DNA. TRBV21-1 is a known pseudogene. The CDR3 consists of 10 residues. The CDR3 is CARETGELHF. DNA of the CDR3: TGTGCCAGGGAGACAGGAGAACTCCACTTT.

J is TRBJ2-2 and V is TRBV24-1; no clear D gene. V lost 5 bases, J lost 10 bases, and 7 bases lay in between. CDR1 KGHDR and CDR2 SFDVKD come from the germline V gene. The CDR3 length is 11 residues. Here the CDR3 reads CATSGVAELFF. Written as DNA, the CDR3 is TGTGCCACCAGTGGAGTCGCGGAGCTGTTTTTT.

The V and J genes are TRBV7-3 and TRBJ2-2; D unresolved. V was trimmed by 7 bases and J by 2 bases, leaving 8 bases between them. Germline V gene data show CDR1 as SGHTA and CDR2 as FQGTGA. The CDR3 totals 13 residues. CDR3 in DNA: TGTGCCAGCATGACACTTAACACCGGGGAGCTGTTTTTT. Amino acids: CASMTLNTGELFF.

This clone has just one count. The CDR3 reads CASSPADRAVTEAFF. CDR3 nucleotides: TGCGCCAGCAGCCCAGCCGACAGGGCGGTCACTGAAGCTTTCTTT. The J gene is TRBJ1-1, the V gene TRBV4-1, with 7 bases that match TRBD1. V lost 4 bases, J lost 4 bases, and 9 bases stayed unmatched. CDR1 is MGHRA, CDR2 YSYEKL, per germline. This CDR3 has 15 amino acids.

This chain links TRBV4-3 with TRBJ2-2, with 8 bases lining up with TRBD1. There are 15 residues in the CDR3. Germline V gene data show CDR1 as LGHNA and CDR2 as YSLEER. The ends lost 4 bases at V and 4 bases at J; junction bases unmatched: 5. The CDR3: CASSLGTGGTGELFF. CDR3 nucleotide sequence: TGCGCCAGCAGCCTAGGGACAGGTGGCACCGGGGAGCTGTTTTTT.

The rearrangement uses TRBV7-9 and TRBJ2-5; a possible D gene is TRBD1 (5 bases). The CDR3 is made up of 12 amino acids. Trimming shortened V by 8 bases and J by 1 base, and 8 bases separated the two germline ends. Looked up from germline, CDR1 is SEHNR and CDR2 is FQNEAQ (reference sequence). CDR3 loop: CASGRGQETQYF. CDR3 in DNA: TGTGCCAGCGGTAGGGGCCAAGAGACCCAGTACTTC.

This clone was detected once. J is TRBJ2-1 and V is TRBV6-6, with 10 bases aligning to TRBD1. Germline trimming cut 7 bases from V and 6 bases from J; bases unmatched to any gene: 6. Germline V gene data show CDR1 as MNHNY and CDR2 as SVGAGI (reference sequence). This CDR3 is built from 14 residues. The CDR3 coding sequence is TGTGCCAGCACAGGACAGGGGGGACCCAATGAGCAGTTCTTC. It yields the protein CASTGQGGPNEQFF.

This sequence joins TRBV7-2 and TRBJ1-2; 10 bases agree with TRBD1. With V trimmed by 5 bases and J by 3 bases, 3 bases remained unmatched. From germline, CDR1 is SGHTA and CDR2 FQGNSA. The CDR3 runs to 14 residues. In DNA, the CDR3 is TGTGCCAGCAGCAGGGACAGGGGCTACTATGGCTACACCTTC. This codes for CASSRDRGYYGYTF.

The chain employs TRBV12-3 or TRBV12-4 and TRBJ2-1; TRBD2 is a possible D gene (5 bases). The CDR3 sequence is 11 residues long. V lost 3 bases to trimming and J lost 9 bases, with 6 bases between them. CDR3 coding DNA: TGTGCCAGCAGTTTTGAGGGTGAGCAGTTCTTC. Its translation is CASSFEGEQFF.